This T cell receptor beta chain appears in the sequencing data of a study of radiotherapy plus CTLA-4 blockade in lung cancer. The CDR3 contains 14 residues. Per the germline V gene, CDR1 is SGDLS and CDR2 is YYNGEE. With 2 bases removed from V and 5 bases from J, the gap between germline ends came to 10 bases. Produced via immunoSEQ multiplex PCR; TCRdb's table is partial and in-frame only. Counted here are fewer than 55,000 clones, 75% to 80% occurring once; the ten biggest clones make up over 2%. This clone was found once. This material consisted of peripheral blood, taken from a patient treated with radiotherapy plus ipilimumab. The source of this sequence is a human donor with non-small cell lung cancer whose response to radiotherapy plus ipilimumab could not be evaluated. V usage is TRBV9 and J usage is TRBJ2-2; D remains ambiguous. CDR3 in amino acids: CASSVLPSTGELFF. CDR3 DNA sequence: TGTGCCAGCAGCGTCCTCCCCTCGACCGGGGAGCTGTTTTTT.